These 28 T cell receptor beta chains share one sample of origin, sequenced in a study of blood T cell repertoires in COVID-19. Data came from immunoSEQ multiplex PCR; TCRdb stores just in-frame clones and leaves some out. The sample includes around 86,000 clones, around 84% seen only once; the top ten take over 35%. The sample taken for sequencing was peripheral blood. These receptors were collected from an elderly man with acute or convalescent COVID-19.

This chain joins TRBV11-3 and TRBJ1-5, with a tentative D call TRBD1 (5 bases). The CDR3 is 13 residues long. Germline V gene sequence: CDR1 SGHNT, CDR2 YENEEA. V lost 9 bases and J lost 6, with 15 bases in between. The CDR3 loop is CARGQGGTQPQHF. DNA of the CDR3: TGTGCCAGGGGTCAGGGTGGCACTCAGCCCCAGCATTTT. The entire variable domain, with the rest obtained from reference TRBV11-3 and TRBJ1-5, is as follows: EAGVVQSPRYKIIEKKQPVAFWCNPISGHNTLYWYLQNLGQGPELLIRYENEEAVDDSQLPKDRFSAERLKGVDSTLKIQPAELGDSAVYLCARGQGGTQPQHFGDGTRLSIL.

The V gene is TRBV6-6, the J gene TRBJ1-1; 11 positions agree with TRBD1. V trimming: 6 bases; J trimming: 8 bases; junction bases outside the gene matches: 11. The CDR3 sequence is 15 residues long. Germline V CDR1 and CDR2: MNHNY, SVGAGI (reference sequence). CDR3: CASSGRTGGSREAFF. The CDR3 DNA sequence: TGTGCCAGCAGCGGACGGACAGGGGGCTCGAGGGAAGCTTTCTTT.

The chain has TRBV18 and TRBJ2-6; TRBD1 agrees at 7 bases. The CDR3 sequence is 17 residues long. Trimming cost V 4 bases and J 1 base; bases outside gene matches: 7. The germline gives CDR1 KGHSH, CDR2 LQKENI. DNA for the CDR3: TGTGCCAGCTCACTCCGGGACAGCAGTTCTGGGGCCAACGTCCTGACTTTC. It translates to CASSLRDSSSGANVLTF. The variable domain in full, completed from reference TRBV18 and TRBJ2-6, reads NAGVMQNPRHLVRRRGQEARLRCSPMKGHSHVYWYRQLPEEGLKFMVYLQKENIIDESGMPKERFSAEFPKEGPSILRIQQVVRGDSAAYFCASSLRDSSSGANVLTFGAGSRLTVL.

The genes are TRBV28 and TRBJ2-1; D is undetermined. Germline V gene lookup returns CDR1 MDHEN and CDR2 SYDVKM. The CDR3 has 15 residues. V lost 5 bases and J 0 bases, leaving 11 bases between the germline ends. The CDR3 bases are TGTGCCAGCAGTCTAACCGACACCTCCTACAATGAGCAGTTCTTC. Protein sequence: CASSLTDTSYNEQFF.

This sequence joins TRBV10-2 and TRBJ1-2; 9 positions agree with TRBD1. The CDR3 is made up of 14 amino acids. CDR1 and CDR2 (germline): WSHSY, SAAADI. Trimming took 0 bases from V and 8 from J; bases not matched to a gene: 4. CDR3 amino acids: CASSESIQGAGYTF. The DNA of the CDR3 is TGCGCCAGCAGTGAGTCGATACAGGGGGCGGGCTACACCTTC.

The rearrangement links TRBV21-1 to TRBJ2-7; the table names TRBD1, a call not compared with the DNA. TRBV21-1 is noted as a pseudogene. This CDR3 has 15 amino acids. The CDR3 loop is CASSVSGTGRVEQYF. CDR3 bases: TGTGCCAGCAGCGTCTCCGGGACAGGGAGAGTCGAGCAGTACTTC.

The genes are TRBV19 and TRBJ1-4; 8 nucleotides align to TRBD1. The V segment lost 5 bases and the J segment 7 bases; nucleotides outside the gene matches: 9. The germline gives CDR1 LNHDA, CDR2 SQIVND (reference sequence). The CDR3 spans 15 residues. CDR3 bases: TGTGCCAGTAGTCCTGGACAGGGCTTTGCTGAAAAACTGTTTTTT. Its protein is CASSPGQGFAEKLFF.

The chain couples TRBV3-1 (or the pseudogene TRBV3-2) to TRBJ1-5; D is possibly TRBD1 (6 bases). Germline V gene data show CDR1 as LGHDT and CDR2 as YNNKEL (reference sequence). Trimming stripped 6 bases from V and 1 base from J, with 13 bases between. This CDR3 has 15 amino acids. CDR3 DNA: TGTGCCAGCAGTGACGCAGGGGCCAGCAATCAGCCCCAGCATTTT. This translates into CASSDAGASNQPQHF.

The chain has TRBV7-8 and TRBJ2-5; TRBD2 is a possible D gene (5 bases). Trimming removed 7 bases at V and 3 bases at J, with 18 bases between. This CDR3 is built from 15 residues. Germline-derived CDR1 and CDR2 are SGHVS and FQNEAQ. Here the CDR3 DNA reads TGTGCCAGCATGCCGGTAAAACAGACTAAAGAGACCCAGTACTTC. Amino acids: CASMPVKQTKETQYF.

The chain joins TRBV24-1 to TRBJ2-2; TRBD2 aligns across 10 bases. The CDR3 extends over 16 amino acids. Germline trimming cut 4 bases from V and 1 base from J; bases unmatched to any gene: 2. The germline V gene has CDR1 KGHDR and CDR2 SFDVKD. The CDR3 loop reads CATSDWTSGNTGELFF. The CDR3 DNA sequence: TGTGCCACCAGTGACTGGACTAGCGGGAACACCGGGGAGCTGTTTTTT.

This clone was detected once. The chain carries TRBV5-1 and TRBJ2-7; 7 bases are a match to TRBD1. Germline lookup yields CDR1 SGHRS and CDR2 YFSETQ. The CDR3 runs to 12 residues. J gave up 3 bases and V 3 bases, and 0 bases lay outside the gene matches. The CDR3: CASSWDSYEQYF. Here the CDR3 DNA reads TGCGCCAGCAGCTGGGACAGCTACGAGCAGTACTTC.

The chain uses TRBV29-1 and TRBJ2-7; the match to TRBD2 covers 12 bases. This CDR3 is built from 13 residues. With 6 bases clipped from V and 4 bases from J, the junction kept 4 bases outside the gene matches. The V gene's germline CDR1 is SQVTM and CDR2 ANQGSEA. The CDR3, as DNA: TGCAGCGTGACTAGCGGGAGTCCATACGAGCAGTACTTC. Its protein product is CSVTSGSPYEQYF.

The CDR3 coding sequence is TGTGCCAGCAGGGTCCAGATGAACACTGAAGCTTTCTTT. Its translation is CASRVQMNTEAFF. The rearrangement joins TRBV6-5 to TRBJ1-1; D unclear. V was trimmed by 6 bases and J by 0 bases, leaving 8 bases between them. The CDR3 consists of 13 residues. Germline CDR1 is MNHEY and CDR2 is SVGAGI.

This chain uses TRBV18 with TRBJ1-4; weak D call: TRBD1 (5 bases). Germline CDR1 is KGHSH and CDR2 is LQKENI. V gave up 1 base and J gave up 8 bases, with 11 bases separating them. The CDR3 spans 14 residues. CDR3 sequence (DNA): TGTGCCAGCTCACCACAAACAGGCTACGAAAAACTGTTTTTT. This codes for CASSPQTGYEKLFF.

This sequence joins TRBV5-4 and TRBJ2-6; TRBD1 aligns across 7 bases. The CDR3 spans 17 residues. The ends lost 3 bases at V and 4 bases at J; junction bases unmatched: 10. Looked up from germline, CDR1 is SGHNT and CDR2 is YYREEE (reference sequence). The CDR3 region has the DNA TGTGCCAGCAGCTCCGGGACAGCGAATGGGGGGGCCAACGTCCTGACTTTC. Translated, it gives CASSSGTANGGANVLTF.

The V call is TRBV14, the J call TRBJ1-2; possibly TRBD1 for D (6 bases). Germline V gene lookup returns CDR1 SGHDN and CDR2 FVKESK. The CDR3 runs to 14 residues. Between the trimmed V and J ends, which lost 0 bases and 8 bases, there was a span of 13 bases. DNA of the CDR3: TGTGCCAGCAGCCAAGAGTTGGGGGCGCGAGGCTACACCTTC. Encoded protein: CASSQELGARGYTF.

The rearrangement joins TRBV13 to TRBJ2-3; 8 bases map to TRBD2. CDR3 size: 16 residues. V lost 4 bases, J lost 1 base, and 7 bases stayed unmatched. Germline V CDR1 and CDR2: PRHDT, FYEKMQ (reference sequence). CDR3: CASSSTLGGGTDTQYF. The CDR3 DNA reads as TGTGCCAGCAGCTCTACACTCGGGGGGGGCACAGATACGCAGTATTTT.

This chain connects TRBV11-2 to TRBJ1-2; the D gene is possibly TRBD1 (6 bases). The germline V gene encodes CDR1 SGHAT and CDR2 FQNNGV. The V end lost 0 bases, the J end lost 7 bases, and 15 bases lay between the germline ends. CDR3 size: 15 residues. CDR3 nucleotides: TGTGCCAGCAGCTTAGAGGTCTTGGCAGGGGCTGGCTACACCTTC. Translation gives CASSLEVLAGAGYTF.

The chain combines TRBV9 with TRBJ1-3; D might be TRBD1 (5 bases). The CDR3 is 16 residues long. Between the trimmed V and J ends, which lost 3 bases and 2 bases, there was a span of 15 bases. CDR1 SGDLS and CDR2 YYNGEE come from the germline V gene. DNA for the CDR3: TGTGCCAGCAGCGGGGACTCCAGATGGGCTGGAAACACCATATATTTT. Encoded protein: CASSGDSRWAGNTIYF. Together with reference TRBV9 and TRBJ1-3, the CDR3 gives the full variable domain: DSGVTQTPKHLITATGQRVTLRCSPRSGDLSVYWYQQSLDQGLQFLIQYYNGEERAKGNILERFSAQQFPDLHSELNLSSLELGDSALYFCASSGDSRWAGNTIYFGEGSWLTVV.

The chain employs TRBV18 and TRBJ1-3, with 7 bases identical to TRBD1. Germline CDR1 KGHSH, CDR2 LQKENI. The CDR3 has 15 amino acids. With V trimmed by 4 bases and J by 0 bases, 3 bases remained unmatched. CDR3 sequence (DNA): TGTGCCAGCTCACTCGACAGGGTCTCTGGAAACACCATATATTTT. Its protein is CASSLDRVSGNTIYF.

This rearrangement joins TRBV6-5 to TRBJ1-5, with D hard to call. Looked up from germline, CDR1 is MNHEY and CDR2 is SVGAGI. The CDR3 loop spans 13 amino acids. Trimming stripped 6 bases from V and 5 bases from J, with 11 bases between. The CDR3 sequence is CASRADNDQPQHF. The CDR3 DNA reads as TGTGCCAGCAGGGCAGATAACGATCAGCCCCAGCATTTT.

The table lists this clone with a count of one. V is TRBV6-5 and J is TRBJ2-5; the D gene is possibly TRBD1 (5 bases). CDR1 is MNHEY, CDR2 SVGAGI, per germline. The ends were cut back, 7 bases at V and 4 bases at J, with 16 bases in the middle. The CDR3 has 14 amino acids. Here the CDR3 DNA reads TGTGCCAGCACCCCGCCCAGCAGGGTAGAGACCCAGTACTTC. Its protein is CASTPPSRVETQYF.

The rearrangement joins TRBV27 to TRBJ2-4; 11 positions match TRBD2. The germline V gene has CDR1 MNHEY and CDR2 SMNVEV (reference sequence). This CDR3 contains 17 residues. The V segment lost 5 bases and the J segment 2 bases; nucleotides outside the gene matches: 8. CDR3 amino acids: CASSPLAGGSTKNIQYF. CDR3 nucleotide sequence: TGTGCCAGCAGTCCCTTAGCGGGAGGGTCTACCAAAAACATTCAGTACTTC.

The V and J genes are TRBV7-9 and TRBJ2-3; 9 nucleotides align to TRBD2. Germline values: CDR1 SEHNR, CDR2 FQNEAQ (reference sequence). Losses at the gene ends were 4 bases for V and 4 bases for J; bases not matched to a gene: 9. This CDR3 spans 16 amino acids. CDR3 residues: CASSSRAGGGADTQYF. The CDR3 bases are TGTGCCAGCAGCTCTCGAGCGGGAGGCGGGGCAGATACGCAGTATTTT.

The chain couples TRBV19 to TRBJ1-5; possible D gene TRBD1, 5 bases. The CDR3 sequence is 14 residues long. Deletions cut 9 bases from V and 3 bases from J, with 15 bases between. Germline lookup yields CDR1 LNHDA and CDR2 SQIVND (reference sequence). The CDR3 is CASTIGGVNQPQHF. Here the CDR3 DNA reads TGTGCCAGCACCATAGGAGGGGTCAATCAGCCCCAGCATTTT.

Written as DNA, the CDR3 is TGTGCCAGCAGCTCCAAGGGAGGGGCGGGAGCCCCCAAGGGAGATACGCAGTATTTT. Amino acid sequence: CASSSKGGAGAPKGDTQYF. This rearrangement joins TRBV7-4 to TRBJ2-3, with 7 bases that match TRBD2. The junction had 21 bases not matched to a gene; V was cut back by 4 bases and J by 5 bases. In germline, CDR1 is SGHVT, CDR2 SQSDAQ. The CDR3 is 19 amino acids.

The V gene is TRBV9, the J gene TRBJ2-2, with 10 bases identical to TRBD1. Trimming took 4 bases from V and 6 from J; bases not matched to a gene: 6. Germline lookup yields CDR1 SGDLS and CDR2 YYNGEE. The CDR3 runs to 15 residues. The CDR3 DNA is TGTGCCAGCAGCAAGACAGGGGGCATGGCCGGGGAGCTGTTTTTT. Translating gives CASSKTGGMAGELFF.

The V and J genes are TRBV6-5 and TRBJ1-5; 10 bases align to TRBD1. The CDR3 runs 15 residues. Looked up from germline, CDR1 is MNHEY and CDR2 is SVGAGI. J was trimmed by 4 bases and V by 4 bases; bases with no gene match: 4. CDR3 in amino acids: CASSSGQGINQPQHF. CDR3 DNA sequence: TGTGCCAGCAGTTCGGGACAGGGGATAAATCAGCCCCAGCATTTT.